One sample yielded the 23 T cell receptor beta chains listed below, sequenced in a study of T cell responses to AZD1222 COVID-19 vaccine. Profiling relied on immunoSEQ multiplex PCR, and the TCRdb table lists in-frame clones only, not all of them. This table holds just over 60,000 clones, roughly three quarters found once. This specimen was peripheral blood, taken on day 0 of AZD1222 vaccination. Receptors were obtained from an adult in good health.

The chain carries TRBV25-1 and TRBJ1-1; D unclear. CDR1 and CDR2 from the germline V gene are MGHDK and SYGVNS. This CDR3 has 12 amino acids. The V end lost 2 bases, the J end lost 3 bases, and 4 bases lay between the germline ends. DNA of the CDR3: TGTGCCAGCAGTGAACCTTACACTGAAGCTTTCTTT. It is translated as CASSEPYTEAFF.

V usage is TRBV27 and J usage is TRBJ1-6; D is unresolved. Trimming took 0 bases from V and 9 from J, leaving 9 bases between them. Germline CDR1 and CDR2: MNHEY and SMNVEV (reference sequence). This CDR3 has 14 residues. The CDR3 sequence: CASSLSAYSSPLHF. The CDR3 DNA reads as TGTGCCAGCAGTTTATCGGCTTACAGTTCACCCCTCCACTTT.

V gene TRBV2 combines with J gene TRBJ2-2; the D gene is possibly TRBD2 (5 bases). Trimming stripped 4 bases from V and 1 base from J, with 10 bases between. The CDR3 extends over 15 amino acids. Germline V gives CDR1 SNHLY, CDR2 FYNNEI. CDR3 nucleotides: TGTGCCAGCAGTGGACGGGCGGGGAACACCGGGGAGCTGTTTTTT. This translates into CASSGRAGNTGELFF. The full variable domain, with the rest looked up from reference TRBV2 and TRBJ2-2, is EPEVTQTPSHQVTQMGQEVILRCVPISNHLYFYWYRQILGQKVEFLVSFYNNEISEKSEIFDDQFSVERPDGSNFTLKIRSTKLEDSAMYFCASSGRAGNTGELFFGEGSRLTVL.

The V gene is TRBV12-3 or TRBV12-4, the J gene TRBJ2-1; D possibly corresponds to TRBD2 (5 bases). The CDR3 spans 13 residues. V was pared by 6 bases and J by 5 bases, with 11 bases between. Here the CDR3 reads CASSSGINNEQFF. CDR3 DNA: TGTGCCAGCAGCTCGGGGATCAACAATGAGCAGTTCTTC.

V gene TRBV10-2 combines with J gene TRBJ1-5, with a tentative D call TRBD1 (6 bases). CDR3 length: 16 residues. The V and J ends lost 7 bases and 2 bases respectively, with 18 bases between them. Germline V gene lookup returns CDR1 WSHSY and CDR2 SAAADI. CDR3 protein: CASIVVGGRGNQPQHF. The DNA of the CDR3 is TGCGCCAGCATCGTGGTTGGGGGCAGGGGCAATCAGCCCCAGCATTTT.

There are a few counts of this clone. V and J are TRBV5-6 and TRBJ1-2, with D possibly matching TRBD1 (6 bases). V lost 5 bases to trimming and J lost 4 bases, with 12 bases between them. Germline CDR1 is SGHDT and CDR2 is YYEEEE. The CDR3 contains 13 residues. The CDR3, as DNA: TGTGCCAGCAGTTTTGGGACACCCTATGGCTACACCTTC. Protein: CASSFGTPYGYTF.

This chain connects TRBV9 to TRBJ2-3; D gene uncertain. Trimming removed 0 bases from V and 4 bases from J, with 6 bases in between. The CDR3 is made up of 13 amino acids. Germline values: CDR1 SGDLS, CDR2 YYNGEE. CDR3 loop: CASSVGRPDTQYF. In DNA, the CDR3 is TGTGCCAGCAGCGTAGGTCGCCCAGATACGCAGTATTTT.

The chain employs TRBV12-5 and TRBJ1-5; D remains ambiguous. The CDR3 runs 17 residues. With 0 bases removed from V and 0 bases from J, the gap between germline ends came to 12 bases. The germline V gene has CDR1 LGHNT and CDR2 FRNRAP. The CDR3 sequence is CASGLVEASYSNQPQHF. CDR3 sequence (DNA): TGTGCTAGTGGTTTGGTAGAGGCCTCGTATAGCAATCAGCCCCAGCATTTT.

The rearrangement links TRBV18 to TRBJ1-4; D remains ambiguous. The V end lost 3 bases, the J end lost 6 bases, and 11 bases lay between the germline ends. CDR3 size: 14 residues. Per germline, CDR1 KGHSH and CDR2 LQKENI. The CDR3 sequence: CASSPWAADEKLFF. Written as DNA, the CDR3 is TGTGCCAGCTCACCTTGGGCCGCGGATGAAAAACTGTTTTTT.

The V call is TRBV19, the J call TRBJ2-6; a possible D gene is TRBD1 (6 bases). Trimming removed 1 base at V and 1 base at J, with 8 bases between. Germline CDR1 reads LNHDA; CDR2 reads SQIVND (reference sequence). This CDR3 has 16 residues. The CDR3 spells CASSIGGTSGANVLTF. DNA of the CDR3: TGTGCCAGTAGTATAGGGGGGACATCTGGGGCCAACGTCCTGACTTTC.

This clone was counted once. This chain joins TRBV6-5 and TRBJ1-1; the D is unclear. CDR1 and CDR2 (germline): MNHEY, SVGAGI. CDR3 length: 13 amino acids. Trimming took 0 bases from V and 10 from J, leaving 12 bases between them. The DNA of the CDR3 is TGTGCCAGCAGTTACTCGTTGGAGACACCAGCTTTCTTT. This gives the protein CASSYSLETPAFF.

This chain connects TRBV16 to TRBJ1-1; a possible D gene is TRBD1 (5 bases). The CDR3 loop spans 15 amino acids. Germline V gene lookup returns CDR1 KGHSY and CDR2 FQNENV. V lost 4 bases to trimming and J lost 1 base, with 13 bases between them. In nucleotides, the CDR3 is TGTGCCAGCAGCCTTCCGGGGCCTTCGAACACTGAAGCTTTCTTT. Translated, it gives CASSLPGPSNTEAFF. The variable domain in full, completed from reference TRBV16 and TRBJ1-1, reads GEEVAQTPKHLVRGEGQKAKLYCAPIKGHSYVFWYQQVLKNEFKFLISFQNENVFDETGMPKERFSAKCLPNSPCSLEIQATKLEDSAVYFCASSLPGPSNTEAFFGQGTRLTVV.

The chain recombines TRBV27 with TRBJ2-7; D is unresolved. Germline lookup yields CDR1 MNHEY and CDR2 SMNVEV (reference sequence). The CDR3 has 16 residues. Between the trimmed V and J ends, which lost 1 base and 0 bases, there was a span of 13 bases. CDR3 region: CASSLYPNTGSYEQYF. Here the CDR3 DNA reads TGTGCCAGCAGTTTATACCCCAACACCGGCTCCTACGAGCAGTACTTC.

The genes are TRBV3-1 (or the pseudogene TRBV3-2) and TRBJ2-2; D possibly corresponds to TRBD1 (5 bases). There are 17 residues in the CDR3. CDR1 is LGHDT, CDR2 YNNKEL, per germline (reference sequence). Trimming removed 4 bases at V and 5 bases at J, with 20 bases between. The chain's CDR3 is CASSPAKGFKGTGELFF. As DNA, the CDR3 is TGTGCCAGCAGCCCCGCAAAGGGGTTTAAAGGGACCGGGGAGCTGTTTTTT.

The rearrangement joins TRBV5-1 to TRBJ1-5; D is possibly TRBD1 (5 bases). Germline assignment: CDR1 SGHRS and CDR2 YFSETQ. This CDR3 is built from 14 residues. The V and J ends lost 2 bases and 6 bases respectively, with 12 bases between them. The CDR3 bases are TGCGCCAGCAGCTTCGGGGACCTTAGTCAGCCCCAGCATTTT. Protein: CASSFGDLSQPQHF.

Turning to this clone: This sample also contains other DNA sequences that code for the same CDR3. The chain uses TRBV10-2 and TRBJ2-2; 9 bases line up with TRBD1. CDR3 length: 17 amino acids. Germline V gene lookup returns CDR1 WSHSY and CDR2 SAAADI. Trimming at V came to 2 bases and at J to 5 bases, leaving 9 bases not matched to a gene. The CDR3 loop reads CASSEPPTGGKTGELFF. CDR3 coding DNA: TGCGCCAGCAGTGAGCCCCCTACAGGGGGCAAGACCGGGGAGCTGTTTTTT.

This clone has only a few counts. This chain uses TRBV12-3 or TRBV12-4 with TRBJ1-2, with D possibly matching TRBD1 (6 bases). The CDR3 is 11 residues long. Trimming shortened V by 6 bases and J by 8 bases, and 10 bases separated the two germline ends. The CDR3 loop reads CASSYQGGYTF. CDR3 DNA: TGTGCCAGCAGCTACCAGGGGGGCTACACCTTC.

As regards this clone: This may come from a read error, since a much larger clone is one base off. This chain links TRBV6-5 with TRBJ1-5; no clear D gene. Germline CDR1 and CDR2: MNHEY and SVGAGI. There are 12 residues in the CDR3. The V gene lost 7 bases and the J gene lost 11 bases, with 15 bases spanning the gap. The CDR3 DNA reads TGTGCCAGCAAGGATTACGGATCAGCCCAGCATTTT. Translating gives CASKDYGSAQHF.

This rearrangement joins TRBV5-1 to TRBJ2-3; D possibly corresponds to TRBD1 (6 bases). Trimming removed 4 bases from V and 0 bases from J, with 12 bases in between. CDR3 length: 15 amino acids. Germline V gene data show CDR1 as SGHRS and CDR2 as YFSETQ. For the CDR3, the DNA is TGCGCCAGCAGCCGAAGACAGGAGAGCACAGATACGCAGTATTTT. Amino acid sequence: CASSRRQESTDTQYF.

In this sample, this clone turned up a few times. The chain joins TRBV7-8 to TRBJ2-3; weak D call: TRBD2 (7 bases). V was cut by 5 bases and J by 5 bases, with 17 bases left in between. Germline V gives CDR1 SGHVS, CDR2 FQNEAQ. The CDR3 extends over 15 amino acids. DNA of the CDR3: TGTGCCAGCAGCGATAGGGGGGGGGCAGGAGATACGCAGTATTTT. Translated, it gives CASSDRGGAGDTQYF.

The rearrangement uses TRBV7-2 and TRBJ1-1; D gene unclear. V was clipped by 7 bases and J by 5 bases, with 8 bases between them. This CDR3 has 11 amino acids. The germline gives CDR1 SGHTA, CDR2 FQGNSA. The CDR3 DNA is TGTGCCAGCACCCCTAGTACTGAAGCTTTCTTT. Its protein product is CASTPSTEAFF. The full variable domain, completed using reference TRBV7-2 and TRBJ1-1, is GAGVSQSPSNKVTEKGKDVELRCDPISGHTALYWYRQSLGQGLEFLIYFQGNSAPDKSGLPSDRFSAERTGGSVSTLTIQRTQQEDSAVYLCASTPSTEAFFGQGTRLTVV.

This rearrangement joins TRBV10-3 to TRBJ2-3; TRBD1 or TRBD2 may be the D gene (5 bases each). V was pared by 2 bases and J by 4 bases, with 13 bases between. Germline CDR1 is ENHRY and CDR2 is SYGVKD. The CDR3 covers 15 residues. The CDR3 is CAISEGGPDSDTQYF. The CDR3 nucleotides are TGTGCCATCAGTGAGGGGGGACCCGATTCAGATACGCAGTATTTT.

The rearrangement links TRBV3-1 (or the pseudogene TRBV3-2) to TRBJ1-2; D unresolved. The length of the CDR3 is 15 residues. The germline V gene encodes CDR1 LGHDT and CDR2 YNNKEL (reference sequence). Trimming pared 0 bases from V and 6 bases from J, leaving 14 bases between. The CDR3 nucleotides are TGTGCCAGCAGCCAAGATGGTAGGGTCGGGCATGGCTACACCTTC. Translating gives CASSQDGRVGHGYTF.